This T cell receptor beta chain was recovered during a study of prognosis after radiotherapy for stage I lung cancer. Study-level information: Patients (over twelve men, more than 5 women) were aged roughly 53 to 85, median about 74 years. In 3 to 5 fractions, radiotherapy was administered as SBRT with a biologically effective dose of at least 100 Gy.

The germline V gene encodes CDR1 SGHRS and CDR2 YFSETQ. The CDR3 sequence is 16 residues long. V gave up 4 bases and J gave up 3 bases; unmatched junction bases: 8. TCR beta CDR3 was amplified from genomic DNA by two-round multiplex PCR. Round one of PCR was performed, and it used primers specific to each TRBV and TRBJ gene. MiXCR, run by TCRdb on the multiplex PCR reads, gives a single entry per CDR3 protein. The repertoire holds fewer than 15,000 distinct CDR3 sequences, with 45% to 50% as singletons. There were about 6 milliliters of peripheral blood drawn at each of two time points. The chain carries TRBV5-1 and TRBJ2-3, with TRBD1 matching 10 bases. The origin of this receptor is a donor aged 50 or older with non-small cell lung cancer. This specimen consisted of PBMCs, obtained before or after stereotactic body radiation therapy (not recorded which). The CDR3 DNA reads TGCGCCAGCAGCACCAGACAGGGGGCGAGAACAGATACGCAGTATTTT. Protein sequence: CASSTRQGARTDTQYF.